This is a list of T cell receptor beta chains from one sample in a study of metastatic and nonmetastatic thyroid tumors. Via MiXCR, TCRdb re-called the PCR reads. There are fewer than 4,500 clones in the sample; 35% to 45% occur only once, and roughly 15% lies in the top ten. The sample taken for sequencing was adjacent normal tissue. These TCRs come from a male donor with papillary thyroid cancer or a benign thyroid nodule (not recorded which). Some clones in this sample may be carry-over from other donors' samples. CDR3s include the opening cysteine and the closing phenylalanine or tryptophan. The D gene is left open where the match is weak. A clone size is listed for some rows: how often the clone was seen (once, few, many), or a class if it is expanded.

clone_size	v_call	d_call	j_call	cdr3_nt	cdr3_aa
medium-sized	TRBV4-3	.	TRBJ1-1	TGCGCCAGCAGCTCCGCGGGGGGGGACACTGAAGCTTTCTTT	CASSSAGGDTEAFF
.	TRBV5-4	.	TRBJ2-1	TGTGCCAGTAGCACGGACGGGTCCTCCTACAATGAGCAGTTCTTC	CASSTDGSSYNEQFF
.	TRBV6-2/TRBV6-3	.	TRBJ2-5	TGTGCCAGCAGTTCACTCGGACAGAGGGAGACCCAGTACTTC	CASSSLGQRETQYF
.	TRBV6-1	.	TRBJ1-1	TGTGCCAGCAGTTCCTGGGCCGGGCCCACTGAAGCTTTCTTT	CASSSWAGPTEAFF
few	TRBV6-2/TRBV6-3	.	TRBJ1-6	TGTGCCAGCAGGAGAGACGGATATCATAATTCACCCCTCCACTTT	CASRRDGYHNSPLHF
.	TRBV11-1	TRBD1	TRBJ1-1	TGTGCCAGCAGCTTAGGGATATCGGGACAGTTCACTGAAGAAGCTTTCTTT	CASSLGISGQFTEEAFF
few	TRBV27	TRBD1	TRBJ2-2	TGTGCCAGCAGTGAATACAGGGGCGGTGACACCGGGGAGCTGTTTTTT	CASSEYRGGDTGELFF
.	TRBV10-3	TRBD1	TRBJ1-5	TGTGCCATCAGTGAGTCTCTGACAGGGGGGGGACAGCCCCAGCATTTT	CAISESLTGGGQPQHF
.	TRBV11-1	.	TRBJ1-1	TGTGCCAGCAGCTCTCTCCTAGGGACTTCACCGAACACTGAAGCTTTCTTT	CASSSLLGTSPNTEAFF
once	TRBV11-2	.	TRBJ2-7	TGTGCCAGCAGCTTAGAGGCAGGGGGGTCCTACGAGCAGTACTTC	CASSLEAGGSYEQYF
.	TRBV5-1	.	TRBJ2-6	TGCGCCAGCAGCCCTGGGGACTTTTTCTCCTCTGGGGCCAACGTCCTGACTTTC	CASSPGDFFSSGANVLTF
few	TRBV28	TRBD1	TRBJ2-7	TGTGCCAGCAGTTCACCGGGGACAGGGGAAAACGAGCAGTACTTC	CASSSPGTGENEQYF
.	TRBV6-2/TRBV6-3	TRBD2	TRBJ2-7	TGTGCCAGCAGTTACCGGGGGGCCTACGAGCAGTACTTC	CASSYRGAYEQYF
.	TRBV6-1	.	TRBJ1-6	TGTGCCAGCAGTGCAGTACAGGTGGCGGTTTCACCCCTCCACTTT	CASSAVQVAVSPLHF
few	TRBV28	.	TRBJ2-7	TGTGCCAGCAGTTTCGAGGGGTTCTCCTACGAGCAGTACTTC	CASSFEGFSYEQYF
.	TRBV5-1	.	TRBJ2-2	TGCGCCAGCAGCTCTACAGGGCGGGAGCTGTTTTTT	CASSSTGRELFF
few	TRBV6-2/TRBV6-3	TRBD1	TRBJ2-1	TGTGCCAGCAGGAGACAGGGGGCGCGTAATGAGCAGTTCTTC	CASRRQGARNEQFF
.	TRBV5-1	TRBD1	TRBJ1-1	TGCGCCAGCAGCTTCGACAGGGGTGACGCATATGGGGGCACTGAAGCTTTCTTT	CASSFDRGDAYGGTEAFF
.	TRBV9	.	TRBJ1-1	TGTGCCAGCAGCGTAGGGGGGCACACTGAAGCTTTCTTT	CASSVGGHTEAFF
few	TRBV7-6	.	TRBJ2-3	TGTGCCAGCAGCTTAATACGCACAGATACGCAGTATTTT	CASSLIRTDTQYF
.	TRBV6-2/TRBV6-3	.	TRBJ2-7	TGTGCCAGCAGTAGGACGGGGAACTACGAGCAGTACTTC	CASSRTGNYEQYF
.	TRBV5-5	.	TRBJ2-3	TGTGCCAGCAGCTTGGGGCGACCACCCGATACGCAGTATTTT	CASSLGRPPDTQYF
.	TRBV6-7	.	TRBJ1-1	TGTGCCAGCAGTTACCGAGGGTTTTCTGAAGCTTTCTTT	CASSYRGFSEAFF
.	TRBV5-1	TRBD1	TRBJ1-1	TGCGCCAGCAGTCGTTCGGACAGGTCGAGCACTGAAGCTTTCTTT	CASSRSDRSSTEAFF
few	TRBV28	.	TRBJ1-6	TGTGCCAGCAGTTTATCAGGGAATTCACCCCTCCACTTT	CASSLSGNSPLHF
.	TRBV5-8	.	TRBJ1-6	TGTGCCAGCAGGTTTCAGGGGAGATCACCCCTCCACTTT	CASRFQGRSPLHF
few	TRBV12-3/TRBV12-4	TRBD1	TRBJ2-5	TGTGCCAGCAGTTTAGGTACAGGGGCGGGAGAGACCCAGTACTTC	CASSLGTGAGETQYF
few	TRBV6-6	.	TRBJ2-2	TGTGCCAGCAGTTACTCGGATAGCGGGGAGCTGTTTTTT	CASSYSDSGELFF
.	TRBV4-2	.	TRBJ1-2	TGTGCCAGCAGCCAAACTACCTATGGCTACACCTTC	CASSQTTYGYTF
.	TRBV12-3/TRBV12-4	TRBD1	TRBJ1-1	TGTGCCAGCAGTTCCACCGGGACAGGGTTTACTGAAGCTTTCTTT	CASSSTGTGFTEAFF
few	TRBV6-2/TRBV6-3	.	TRBJ1-1	TGTGCCAGCAGTTACGAGGGACGGAGGAACACTGAAGCTTTCTTT	CASSYEGRRNTEAFF
few	TRBV6-2/TRBV6-3	TRBD1	TRBJ2-2	TGTGCCAGCAGTTACTCAATGGACAGGGGGGAGCTGTTTTTT	CASSYSMDRGELFF
.	TRBV12-3/TRBV12-4	.	TRBJ2-1	TGTGCCAGCAGTTTAGCGGGAGGAAAGCAGTTCTTC	CASSLAGGKQFF
.	TRBV19	.	TRBJ1-2	TGTGCCAGTAGGACGGTTTTCGAAGCTAACTATGGCTACACCTTC	CASRTVFEANYGYTF
medium-sized	TRBV20-1	.	TRBJ2-3	TGCAGTGCCCCCCCTGGGGATACGCAGTATTTT	CSAPPGDTQYF
.	TRBV6-1	.	TRBJ1-2	TGTGCCAGCAGTACAGATACCGGGGCCTCTAACTATGGCTACACCTTC	CASSTDTGASNYGYTF
medium-sized	TRBV5-4	TRBD2	TRBJ2-1	TGTGCCAGCAGCTCCGGGACTAGTAGAAGGGTGGGACACAATGAGCAGTTCTTC	CASSSGTSRRVGHNEQFF
.	TRBV12-3/TRBV12-4	TRBD1	TRBJ1-5	TGTGCCAGCAGCCTTGGACAGGGCGGTTTGCCCCAGCATTTT	CASSLGQGGLPQHF
.	TRBV6-1	.	TRBJ2-5	TGTGCCAGCAGTGAAGCGTGGGGTTGGGGGGAGACCCAGTACTTC	CASSEAWGWGETQYF
.	TRBV9	TRBD2	TRBJ2-1	TGTGCCAGCAGCGTAGCAGCGGGAGGGCCATATGAGCAGTTCTTC	CASSVAAGGPYEQFF
.	TRBV2	TRBD1	TRBJ1-2	TGTGCCAGCACCGGACAGGGGGCGCAAAGCTATGGCTACACCTTC	CASTGQGAQSYGYTF
few	TRBV28	.	TRBJ2-7	TGTGCCAGCCGATCCGGGGGCCCGATCCGATACCTCTACGAGCAGTACTTC	CASRSGGPIRYLYEQYF
.	TRBV20-1	.	TRBJ1-5	TGCAGTGCTAGCGTCCCAGGGGTAATTAGCAATCAGCCCCAGCATTTT	CSASVPGVISNQPQHF
.	TRBV10-3	.	TRBJ2-1	TGTGCCATCAGTGAGTCCCCACTAGTGAAGTCCTACAATGAGCAGTTCTTC	CAISESPLVKSYNEQFF
.	TRBV6-1	.	TRBJ1-1	TGTGCCAGCAGACCCGGACGTAACCTCTTTGAAGCTTTCTTT	CASRPGRNLFEAFF
medium-sized	TRBV5-6	.	TRBJ2-5	TGTGCCAGCAGGATCCGGGGGGCGGGGGAGACCCAGTACTTC	CASRIRGAGETQYF
medium-sized	TRBV27	TRBD2	TRBJ2-5	TGTGCCAGCAGTCCCCCCGGCCTAGCGGGAGAGACCCAGTACTTC	CASSPPGLAGETQYF
.	TRBV12-3/TRBV12-4	.	TRBJ1-2	TGTGCCAGCAGCCCTTCGGGGGCGGGGGACTATGGCTACACCTTC	CASSPSGAGDYGYTF
once	TRBV7-3	TRBD2	TRBJ2-1	TGTGCCAGCAGCCCCGGACTAGCGGGCGAGCAGTTCTTC	CASSPGLAGEQFF
.	TRBV27	.	TRBJ2-1	TGTGCCAGCAGTTTAGTGGAATACAATGAGCAGTTCTTC	CASSLVEYNEQFF